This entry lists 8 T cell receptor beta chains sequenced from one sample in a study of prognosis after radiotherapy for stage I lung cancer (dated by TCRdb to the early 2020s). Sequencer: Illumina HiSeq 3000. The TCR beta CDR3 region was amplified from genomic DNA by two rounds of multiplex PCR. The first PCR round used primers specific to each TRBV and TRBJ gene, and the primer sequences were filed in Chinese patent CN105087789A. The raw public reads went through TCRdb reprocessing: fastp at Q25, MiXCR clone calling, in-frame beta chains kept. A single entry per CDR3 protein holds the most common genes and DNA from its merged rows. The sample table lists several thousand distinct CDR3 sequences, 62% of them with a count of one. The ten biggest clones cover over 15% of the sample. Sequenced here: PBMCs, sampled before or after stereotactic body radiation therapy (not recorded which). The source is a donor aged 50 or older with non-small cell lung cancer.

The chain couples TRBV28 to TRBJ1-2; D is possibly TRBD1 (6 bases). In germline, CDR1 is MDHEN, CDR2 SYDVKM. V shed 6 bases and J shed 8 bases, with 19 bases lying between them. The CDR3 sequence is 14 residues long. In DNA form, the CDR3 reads TGTGCCAGCAGCCGGGGGGCGAGGAAGGGAGGCTACACCTTC. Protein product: CASSRGARKGGYTF.

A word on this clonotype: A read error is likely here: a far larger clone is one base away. The CDR3 loop is CAGSYSGQLNTEAFF. CDR3 sequence (DNA): TGTGCCGGCAGTTACTCGGGACAGTTGAACACTGAAGCTTTCTTT. V and J are TRBV6-6 and TRBJ1-1, with TRBD1 matching over 7 bases. The CDR3 has 15 residues. CDR1 and CDR2 from the germline V gene are MNHNY and SVGAGI (reference sequence).

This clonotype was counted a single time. The CDR3 nucleotides read TGTGCCAGCAGGAAACCCCCTTTTAGGAAGGGGAGGTCCAACTATGGCTACACCTTC. Protein sequence: CASRKPPFRKGRSNYGYTF. V is TRBV28 and J is TRBJ1-2; TRBD1 might be the D (5 bases). Germline V gene data show CDR1 as MDHEN and CDR2 as SYDVKM. V lost 6 bases, J lost 2 bases, and 28 bases lay in between. The length of the CDR3 is 19 residues.

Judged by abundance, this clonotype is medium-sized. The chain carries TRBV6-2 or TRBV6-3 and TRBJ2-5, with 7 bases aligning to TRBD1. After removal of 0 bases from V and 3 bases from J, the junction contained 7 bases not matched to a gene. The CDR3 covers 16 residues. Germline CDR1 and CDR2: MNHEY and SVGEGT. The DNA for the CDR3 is TGTGCCAGCAGTTACTCGCACGGGACAGCCAAAGAGACCCAGTACTTC. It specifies CASSYSHGTAKETQYF.

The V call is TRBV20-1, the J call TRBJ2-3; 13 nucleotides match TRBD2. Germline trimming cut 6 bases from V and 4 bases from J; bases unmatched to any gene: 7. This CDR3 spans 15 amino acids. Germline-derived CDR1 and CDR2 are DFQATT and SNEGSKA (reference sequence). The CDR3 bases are TGCAGTGCGGAGATCGGGACTAGCGGGGCAGATACGCAGTATTTT. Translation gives CSAEIGTSGADTQYF.

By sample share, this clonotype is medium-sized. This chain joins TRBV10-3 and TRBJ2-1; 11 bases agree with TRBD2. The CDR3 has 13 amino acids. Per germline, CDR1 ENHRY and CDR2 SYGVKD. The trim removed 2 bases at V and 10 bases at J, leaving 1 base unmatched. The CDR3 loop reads CAISEGLAGEQFF. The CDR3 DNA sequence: TGTGCCATCAGTGAGGGACTAGCGGGCGAGCAGTTCTTC.

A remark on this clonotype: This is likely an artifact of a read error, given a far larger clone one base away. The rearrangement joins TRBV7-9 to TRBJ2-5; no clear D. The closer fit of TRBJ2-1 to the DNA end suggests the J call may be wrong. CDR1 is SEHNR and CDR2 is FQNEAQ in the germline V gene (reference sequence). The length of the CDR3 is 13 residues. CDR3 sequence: CASSLVNGDEQFF. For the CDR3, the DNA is TGTGCCAGCAGCTTAGTAAACGGCGATGAGCAGTTCTTC.

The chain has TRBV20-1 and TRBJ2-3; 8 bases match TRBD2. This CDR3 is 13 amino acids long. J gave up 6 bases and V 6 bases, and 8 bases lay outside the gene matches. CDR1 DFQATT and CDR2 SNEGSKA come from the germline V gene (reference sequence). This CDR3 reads CSATGLAVDTQYF. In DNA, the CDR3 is TGCAGTGCCACAGGACTAGCTGTGGATACGCAGTATTTT.